This entry is about one TCR beta chain. Seattle's cohort entered during active infection and was followed longitudinally. This record comes from a study of blood T cell repertoires in COVID-19. About the research overall: Italy, Spain and the United States were the sources of the convalescent and acute COVID-19 samples. PBMCs, B-cell-depleted T cells, or T cells provided the cDNA or gDNA that made up the material.

The ends lost 4 bases at V and 3 bases at J; junction bases unmatched: 7. Germline values: CDR1 SGHTA, CDR2 FQGNSA. CDR3 length equals 16 residues. Original processing notes: Estimation of nucleated cell counts relied on the amplification of reference gene primers. The protocol was immunoSEQ multiplex PCR, while the TCRdb copy is restricted to in-frame clones and leaves out a portion. Clone size and the V and J calls come from that table; the DNA yielded D and trimming. Counted here are approximately 90,000 clones, 65% to 85% occurring once; the ten biggest clones make up 6.3%. This sequence was found in a man aged 65 to 85 with COVID-19, enrolled during active disease. Material: peripheral blood. The chain joins TRBV7-2 to TRBJ2-3; 10 nucleotides line up with TRBD1. CDR3: CASSYRQGAGTDTQYF. DNA for the CDR3: TGTGCCAGCAGCTACCGACAGGGGGCCGGTACAGATACGCAGTATTTT.